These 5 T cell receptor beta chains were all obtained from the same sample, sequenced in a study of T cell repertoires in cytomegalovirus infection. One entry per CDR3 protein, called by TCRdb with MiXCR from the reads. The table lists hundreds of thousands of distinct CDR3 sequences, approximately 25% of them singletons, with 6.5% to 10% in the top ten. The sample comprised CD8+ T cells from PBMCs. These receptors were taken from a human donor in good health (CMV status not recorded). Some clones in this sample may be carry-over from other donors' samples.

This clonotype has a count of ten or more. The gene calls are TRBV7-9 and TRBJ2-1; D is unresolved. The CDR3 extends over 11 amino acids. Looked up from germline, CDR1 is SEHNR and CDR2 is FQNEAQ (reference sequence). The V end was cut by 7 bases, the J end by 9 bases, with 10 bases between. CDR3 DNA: TGTGCCAGCATCCTTGGGTCTGAGCAGTTCTTC. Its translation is CASILGSEQFF. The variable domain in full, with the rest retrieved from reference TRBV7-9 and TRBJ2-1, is DTGVSQNPRHKITKRGQNVTFRCDPISEHNRLYWYRQTLGQGPEFLTYFQNEAQLEKSRLLSDRFSAERPKGSFSTLEIQRTEQGDSAMYLCASILGSEQFFGPGTRLTVL.

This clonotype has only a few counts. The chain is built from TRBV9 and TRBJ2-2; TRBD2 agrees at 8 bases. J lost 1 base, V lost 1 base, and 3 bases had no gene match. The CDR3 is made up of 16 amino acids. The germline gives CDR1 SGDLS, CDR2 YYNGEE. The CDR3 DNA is TGTGCCAGCAGCGTACAGGCGGGGGGGAACACCGGGGAGCTGTTTTTT. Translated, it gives CASSVQAGGNTGELFF.

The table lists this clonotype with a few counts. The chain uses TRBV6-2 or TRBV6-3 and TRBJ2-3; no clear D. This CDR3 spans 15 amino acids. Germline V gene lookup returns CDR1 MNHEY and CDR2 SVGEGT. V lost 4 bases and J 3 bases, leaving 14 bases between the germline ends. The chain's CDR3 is CASSSLQDDTDTQYF. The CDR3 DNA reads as TGTGCCAGCAGTTCTTTGCAAGATGATACAGATACGCAGTATTTT.

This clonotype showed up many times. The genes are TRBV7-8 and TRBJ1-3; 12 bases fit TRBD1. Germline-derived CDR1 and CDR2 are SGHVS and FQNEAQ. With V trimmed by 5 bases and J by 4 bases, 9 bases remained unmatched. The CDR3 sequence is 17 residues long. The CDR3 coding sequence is TGTGCCAGCAGCGTGAAGGGACAGGGGGCAATCGGAAACACCATATATTTT. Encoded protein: CASSVKGQGAIGNTIYF.

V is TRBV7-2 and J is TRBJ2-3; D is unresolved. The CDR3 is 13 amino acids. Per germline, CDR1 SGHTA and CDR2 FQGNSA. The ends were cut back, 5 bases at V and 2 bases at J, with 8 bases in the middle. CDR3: CASSRHHTDTQYF. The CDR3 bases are TGTGCCAGCAGCCGACACCACACAGATACGCAGTATTTT.